Listed here are 30 T cell receptor beta chains from one sample, sequenced in a study of human T cells and chemical hapten exposure. Stated time point: patch test 2, 6 weeks after DPC sensitization. Treatment meaning: therapeutic diphenylcyclopropenone sensitization with weekly scalp DPC. Unfractionated whole blood yielded total RNA. TCRdb called the RACE reads again in MiXCR, with one record for every CDR3 protein. The profile shows around 42,000 distinct CDR3 sequences, approximately 10% of them singletons. The sample was whole blood, taken in connection with sensitization to the hapten diphenylcyclopropenone (DPC). These receptors all come from a woman in her twenties or thirties with alopecia areata. Some clones in this sample may be carry-over from other donors' samples.

This clonotype appeared many times. The genes are TRBV7-9 and TRBJ1-2; 7 nucleotides align to TRBD1. Per the germline V gene, CDR1 is SEHNR and CDR2 is FQNEAQ (reference sequence). CDR3 length: 14 amino acids. V was pared by 3 bases and J by 4 bases, with 5 bases of the junction left unmatched. CDR3 DNA sequence: TGTGCCAGCAGCTTTTCGGCAGGGGGCTATGGCTACACCTTC. Translating gives CASSFSAGGYGYTF.

This clonotype came up many times. This rearrangement joins TRBV7-2 to TRBJ2-1; D perhaps matches TRBD2 (5 bases). The germline V gene has CDR1 SGHTA and CDR2 FQGNSA. This CDR3 is 14 amino acids long. V was clipped by 10 bases and J by 0 bases, with 13 bases between them. DNA of the CDR3: TGTGCCACCATCTCACGGGGCTCCTACAATGAGCAGTTCTTC. Its protein product is CATISRGSYNEQFF.

In this sample, this clonotype turned up many times. The chain joins TRBV28 to TRBJ1-4; D is possibly TRBD1 (5 bases). Germline assignment: CDR1 MDHEN and CDR2 SYDVKM. The CDR3 is 15 residues long. The germline V and J ends were trimmed by 5 bases and 7 bases, with 17 bases remaining between them. The CDR3 loop is CASSRSGGLGEKLFF. Written as DNA, the CDR3 is TGTGCCAGCAGTCGCTCGGGGGGACTTGGTGAAAAACTGTTTTTT.

The V gene is TRBV28, the J gene TRBJ2-5; 9 bases match TRBD1. Germline lookup yields CDR1 MDHEN and CDR2 SYDVKM. The CDR3 extends over 15 amino acids. The trim removed 7 bases at V and 5 bases at J, leaving 11 bases unmatched. CDR3 sequence: CASTLDRGDFETQYF. CDR3 bases: TGTGCCAGCACCCTGGACAGGGGAGATTTCGAGACCCAGTACTTC.

The sample holds a few counts of this clonotype. The genes are TRBV6-5 and TRBJ2-3; 13 bases are shared with TRBD2. The V gene end was trimmed by 4 bases and the J gene end by 3 bases; junction bases not matched to a gene: 4. There are 16 residues in the CDR3. In germline, CDR1 is MNHEY, CDR2 SVGAGI. The CDR3 nucleotides read TGTGCCAGCAGTTCCACGGGACTAGCGGGGACAGATACGCAGTATTTT. As protein: CASSSTGLAGTDTQYF.

Turning to this clonotype: A much larger clone lies a single base off, so this may be a read error. The chain employs TRBV19 and TRBJ1-1; D remains unclear. The CDR3 has 13 residues. The germline V gene encodes CDR1 LNHDA and CDR2 SQIVND (reference sequence). The CDR3 region is CAGSHSMNTEAFF. The CDR3 region has the DNA TGTGCCGGTAGTCATTCAATGAACACTGAAGCTTTCTTT.

In its sample, this clonotype is medium-sized. The genes are TRBV6-5 and TRBJ1-1, with D possibly matching TRBD1 (5 bases). The CDR3 spans 14 residues. Trimming stripped 5 bases from V and 4 bases from J, with 14 bases between. Per the germline V gene, CDR1 is MNHEY and CDR2 is SVGAGI. CDR3 nucleotides: TGTGCCAGCAGTCCCGGTCTGGGGGGCACTGAAGCTTTCTTT. It translates to CASSPGLGGTEAFF.

The V gene is TRBV14, the J gene TRBJ1-2; D ambiguous. Germline V gives CDR1 SGHDN, CDR2 FVKESK. This CDR3 has 13 amino acids. The germline V and J ends were trimmed by 0 bases and 9 bases, with 11 bases remaining between them. For the CDR3, the DNA is TGTGCCAGCAGCCAAGAAATAGGCCGGCGCTACACCTTC. As protein: CASSQEIGRRYTF.

V is TRBV5-6 and J is TRBJ2-7, with unresolved D. Trimming removed 0 bases from V and 0 bases from J, with 7 bases in between. The CDR3 totals 14 residues. Germline V CDR1 and CDR2: SGHDT, YYEEEE. The chain's CDR3 is CASSLGAPSYEQYF. The CDR3 DNA reads as TGTGCCAGCAGCTTGGGTGCGCCCTCCTACGAGCAGTACTTC. Full variable domain (missing parts from reference TRBV5-6 and TRBJ2-7): DAGVTQSPTHLIKTRGQQVTLRCSPKSGHDTVSWYQQALGQGPQFIFQYYEEEERQRGNFPDRFSGHQFPNYSSELNVNALLLGDSALYLCASSLGAPSYEQYFGPGTRLTVT.

This clonotype showed up many times. The chain's CDR3 is CSAPLAGGPGEQFF. The CDR3 nucleotides read TGCAGTGCGCCCCTAGCGGGGGGGCCCGGTGAGCAGTTCTTC. The chain employs TRBV20-1 and TRBJ2-1; TRBD2 aligns across 12 bases. The CDR3 has 14 amino acids. Germline V gives CDR1 DFQATT, CDR2 SNEGSKA (reference sequence). Trimming at V came to 6 bases and at J to 9 bases, leaving 9 bases not matched to a gene.

V and J are TRBV15 and TRBJ2-7; TRBD1 aligns across 8 bases. V lost 3 bases, J lost 6 bases, and 10 bases stayed unmatched. This CDR3 contains 15 residues. Germline V gene lookup returns CDR1 LNHNV and CDR2 YYDKDF (reference sequence). CDR3 bases: TGTGCCACCAGCAGGGACCAGGGGGCGGTAGGCGAGCAGTACTTC. Translation: CATSRDQGAVGEQYF.

This clonotype was picked up many times. The J gene is TRBJ1-6, the V gene TRBV6-2 or TRBV6-3, with D possibly TRBD1 on 5 matching bases. This CDR3 is 16 amino acids long. CDR1 is MNHEY and CDR2 is SVGEGT in the germline V gene. Trimming removed 2 bases from V and 7 bases from J, with 15 bases in between. The CDR3: CASSYGWGARNSPLHF. The DNA of the CDR3 is TGTGCCAGCAGTTACGGTTGGGGCGCAAGGAATTCACCCCTCCACTTT.

This clonotype was recorded at least ten times. The J gene is TRBJ2-1, the V gene TRBV18; TRBD2 agrees at 7 bases. This CDR3 contains 13 residues. V was pared by 4 bases and J by 7 bases, with 4 bases of the junction left unmatched. The germline gives CDR1 KGHSH, CDR2 LQKENI. The CDR3 DNA sequence: TGTGCCAGCTCACGAGGACTAGTGAATGAGCAGTTCTTC. Its translation is CASSRGLVNEQFF.

This clonotype has a count of ten or more. J is TRBJ1-1 and V is TRBV6-6, with 7 bases that match TRBD1. The CDR3 is made up of 16 amino acids. V gave up 2 bases and J gave up 1 base; unmatched junction bases: 7. Germline V gene data show CDR1 as MNHNY and CDR2 as SVGAGI (reference sequence). The chain's CDR3 is CASSYVTGNPNTEAFF. In DNA form, the CDR3 reads TGTGCCAGCAGTTACGTGACAGGGAACCCGAACACTGAAGCTTTCTTT.

The rearrangement links TRBV30 to TRBJ1-2; 9 bases are a match to TRBD1. In germline, CDR1 is GTSNPN, CDR2 SVGIG (reference sequence). V was clipped by 2 bases and J by 8 bases; unmatched bases: 6. This CDR3 is built from 13 residues. The CDR3 loop is CAWSQQGAHGYTF. CDR3 coding DNA: TGTGCCTGGAGTCAACAGGGGGCTCACGGCTACACCTTC.

This clonotype was found many times. V is TRBV4-3 and J is TRBJ1-1; D gene unclear. The CDR3 runs to 13 residues. V dropped 4 bases and J dropped 1 base, with 7 bases sitting between them. CDR1 LGHNA and CDR2 YSLEER come from the germline V gene. CDR3 residues: CASSRNRNTEAFF. The CDR3 DNA reads as TGCGCCAGCAGCCGGAACAGGAACACTGAAGCTTTCTTT.

The genes are TRBV28 and TRBJ2-2, with TRBD2 matching 14 bases. After removal of 7 bases from V and 4 bases from J, the junction contained 5 bases not matched to a gene. The CDR3 runs to 16 residues. Germline assignment: CDR1 MDHEN and CDR2 SYDVKM. The CDR3 is CASTTSGGAVTGELFF. The CDR3 DNA follows: TGTGCCAGCACGACTAGCGGGGGGGCAGTCACCGGGGAGCTGTTTTTT.

By its share, this clonotype is medium-sized (0.01 to 0.1%). The chain couples TRBV12-3 or TRBV12-4 to TRBJ2-3; D gene ambiguous. The CDR3 is made up of 18 amino acids. V shed 3 bases and J shed 2 bases, with 21 bases lying between them. The CDR3 DNA reads as TGTGCCAGCAGTTTTGGTGGGTGGGCCGCCTCGGACACAGATACGCAGTATTTT. Translation: CASSFGGWAASDTDTQYF.

V usage is TRBV5-1 and J usage is TRBJ2-3, with TRBD2 matching 9 bases. The V gene end was trimmed by 2 bases and the J gene end by 4 bases; junction bases not matched to a gene: 11. The CDR3 is 17 residues long. The V gene's germline CDR1 is SGHRS and CDR2 YFSETQ. This CDR3 reads CASSFALGLASADTQYF. For the CDR3, the DNA is TGCGCCAGCAGCTTTGCCCTGGGACTAGCCTCGGCAGATACGCAGTATTTT.

This clonotype was recorded a few times. The chain recombines TRBV12-3 or TRBV12-4 with TRBJ2-1; 9 nucleotides agree with TRBD2. The CDR3 contains 15 residues. With V trimmed by 7 bases and J by 7 bases, 11 bases remained unmatched. The CDR3 sequence is CASILAGGPYNEQFF. The CDR3 region has the DNA TGTGCCAGCATCCTCGCGGGGGGGCCGTATAATGAGCAGTTCTTC.

This clonotype appeared many times. The V and J genes are TRBV7-9 and TRBJ2-1; D might be TRBD2 (6 bases). The CDR3 loop spans 13 amino acids. The ends were cut back, 6 bases at V and 9 bases at J, with 15 bases in the middle. CDR1 is SEHNR, CDR2 FQNEAQ, per germline (reference sequence). The CDR3 protein is CASRYSGVSEQFF. The CDR3 DNA sequence: TGTGCCAGCAGATACTCGGGGGTCTCTGAGCAGTTCTTC.

The genes are TRBV5-4 and TRBJ1-2; TRBD1 agrees at 10 bases. Germline V gene lookup returns CDR1 SGHNT and CDR2 YYREEE (reference sequence). The length of the CDR3 is 13 residues. V dropped 5 bases and J dropped 5; count of bases not matched to a gene: 3. This CDR3 is CASSPGQGYGYTF. The CDR3 DNA follows: TGTGCCAGCAGTCCGGGACAGGGGTATGGCTACACCTTC.

This clonotype was seen only a few times. The chain combines TRBV6-5 with TRBJ2-7; D is unclear. V lost 0 bases, J lost 5 bases, and 17 bases lay in between. This CDR3 comprises 16 residues. Germline assignment: CDR1 MNHEY and CDR2 SVGAGI. The CDR3 DNA reads as TGTGCCAGCAGTTACTCGGGCTCCCTGAAGACCCACGAGCAGTACTTC. Its protein is CASSYSGSLKTHEQYF.

This clonotype was recorded at least ten times. The chain links TRBV6-5 to TRBJ2-1; 12 bases fit TRBD2. Germline CDR1 MNHEY, CDR2 SVGAGI. There are 16 residues in the CDR3. With 5 bases clipped from V and 4 bases from J, the junction kept 6 bases outside the gene matches. The CDR3 is CASSILTSGGYNEQFF. CDR3 in DNA: TGTGCCAGCAGTATTCTCACTAGCGGGGGGTACAATGAGCAGTTCTTC.

This clonotype came up many times. This chain uses TRBV6-2 or TRBV6-3 with TRBJ1-1; D not certain. V lost 2 bases and J 6 bases, leaving 10 bases between the germline ends. Per the germline V gene, CDR1 is MNHEY and CDR2 is SVGEGT. The CDR3 contains 13 residues. The CDR3 here is CASSYDWAAEAFF. CDR3 coding DNA: TGTGCCAGCAGTTACGACTGGGCAGCTGAAGCTTTCTTT.

The V call is TRBV7-9, the J call TRBJ2-5; D is unresolved. The CDR3 runs to 12 residues. V was cut by 5 bases and J by 4 bases, with 8 bases left in between. Germline CDR1 reads SEHNR; CDR2 reads FQNEAQ (reference sequence). The DNA for the CDR3 is TGTGCCAGCAGCCCAGCCCTAGAGACCCAGTACTTC. Translated: CASSPALETQYF.

This clonotype was observed many times. This chain links TRBV14 with TRBJ2-1, with 7 bases fitting TRBD1. The J segment lost 7 bases and the V segment lost 4 bases, leaving 10 bases of the junction unmatched. CDR3 size: 15 residues. Looked up from germline, CDR1 is SGHDN and CDR2 is FVKESK. The CDR3 DNA reads TGTGCCAGCAGCCCCCGACAGGGTTGGTGGAATGAGCAGTTCTTC. This encodes CASSPRQGWWNEQFF.

This clonotype was recorded a few times. The chain links TRBV2 to TRBJ2-3; weak D call: TRBD2 (5 bases). The CDR3 has 12 residues. With 7 bases removed from V and 4 bases from J, the gap between germline ends came to 9 bases. The V gene's germline CDR1 is SNHLY and CDR2 FYNNEI. CDR3 nucleotide sequence: TGTGCCAGCATTCTGAGGGCAGATACGCAGTATTTT. Translating gives CASILRADTQYF.

The chain recombines TRBV7-2 with TRBJ2-2, with 10 bases fitting TRBD2. Germline CDR1 SGHTA, CDR2 FQGNSA. Losses at the gene ends were 1 base for V and 6 bases for J; bases not matched to a gene: 8. The CDR3 consists of 17 residues. The CDR3 loop reads CASSLEVLAGVPGELFF. Here the CDR3 DNA reads TGTGCCAGCAGCTTAGAAGTCCTAGCGGGGGTTCCCGGGGAGCTGTTTTTT.

This clonotype was counted many times. The rearrangement links TRBV29-1 to TRBJ2-7; D is possibly TRBD1 (6 bases). This CDR3 is 12 amino acids long. Trimming pared 7 bases from V and 7 bases from J, leaving 17 bases between. Germline V lookup: CDR1 SQVTM, CDR2 ANQGSEA. The CDR3 here is CSAQLNREEQYF. As DNA, the CDR3 is TGCAGCGCTCAACTTAACAGGGAGGAGCAGTACTTC.